This paragraph covers one TCR beta chain sequence. Its target is not known. The junction had 5 bases not matched to a gene; V was cut back by 2 bases and J by 9 bases. The germline V gene has CDR1 SGHRS and CDR2 YFSETQ. This CDR3 comprises 15 residues. These data belong to a study of metastatic and nonmetastatic thyroid tumors. Study-wide background: Repertoires were compared across blood and tumor or nodule tissue from malignant and benign thyroid patients. Broader study findings: Malignant tumors reportedly showed significantly higher TCR beta diversity than benign nodules in both blood and tumor.

As originally analysed: Across clinicopathological groups, CDR3 differences served as the basis for building a distant-metastasis classifier for papillary thyroid cancer. TCRdb reanalyzed the PCR reads via MiXCR. It is TCRdb's table, rather than the study itself, that gives the V and J calls and clone size. The data contain 25,000 to 35,000 clones, around 4% of them singletons. No patient had received any treatment before thyroid surgery. The sample comprised blood. The chain recombines TRBV5-1 with TRBJ2-3; 14 bases are shared with TRBD2. The origin of this receptor is a female donor with papillary thyroid cancer or a benign thyroid nodule (not recorded which). Some clones in this sample may be carry-over from other donors' samples. CDR3 protein: CASSFGLAGGPTQYF. CDR3 bases: TGCGCCAGCAGCTTCGGACTAGCGGGAGGCCCGACGCAGTATTTT.